The 28 T cell receptor beta chains below all came from one sample that was sequenced in a study of blood T cell repertoires in COVID-19. Sequencing used immunoSEQ multiplex PCR; TCRdb keeps in-frame clones, though not all of them. The sample consists of more than 300,000 clones, more than 70% of them appearing once. Sequenced material: peripheral blood. The receptors originated from a woman aged 25 to 45 with COVID-19, enrolled during active disease.

J is TRBJ1-3 and V is TRBV5-1; 8 nucleotides align to TRBD1. The CDR3 totals 16 residues. V dropped 0 bases and J dropped 4; count of bases not matched to a gene: 6. In germline, CDR1 is SGHRS, CDR2 YFSETQ. The CDR3, as DNA: TGCGCCAGCAGCTTGGGACAGGGGACTCCCGGAAACACCATATATTTT. Its protein product is CASSLGQGTPGNTIYF.

A word on this clone: The same CDR3 arises from other DNA sequences in this sample as well. The chain couples TRBV6-5 to TRBJ1-2, with 8 positions matching TRBD1. The junction had 0 bases not matched to a gene; V was cut back by 2 bases and J by 4 bases. Per the germline V gene, CDR1 is MNHEY and CDR2 is SVGAGI. The CDR3 contains 13 residues. CDR3 sequence: CASSYDRGYGYTF. For the CDR3, the DNA is TGTGCCAGCAGTTACGACAGGGGCTATGGCTACACCTTC.

J is TRBJ1-1 and V is TRBV15; D is possibly TRBD1 (6 bases). This CDR3 is built from 15 residues. The V gene's germline CDR1 is LNHNV and CDR2 YYDKDF (reference sequence). Trimming cost V 0 bases and J 0 bases, with 8 bases left between them. Here the CDR3 DNA reads TGTGCCACCAGCAGAGATACAGGGCTGAACACTGAAGCTTTCTTT. It is translated as CATSRDTGLNTEAFF.

The chain is built from TRBV6-5 and TRBJ1-2; tentative D call: TRBD1 (6 bases). Germline CDR1 is MNHEY and CDR2 is SVGAGI. Between the trimmed V and J ends, which lost 6 bases and 2 bases, there was a span of 10 bases. This CDR3 spans 13 amino acids. CDR3 coding DNA: TGTGCCAGCAGCCGGGACATCAACTATGGCTACACCTTC. Residues: CASSRDINYGYTF.

V usage is TRBV3-1 (or the pseudogene TRBV3-2) and J usage is TRBJ2-7; 11 bases fit TRBD1. This CDR3 comprises 15 residues. V trimming: 3 bases; J trimming: 3 bases; junction bases outside the gene matches: 4. Germline CDR1 reads LGHDT; CDR2 reads YNNKEL (reference sequence). Written as DNA, the CDR3 is TGTGCCAGCAGCCACGGACAGGGGGCTTTCTACGAGCAGTACTTC. Translated, it gives CASSHGQGAFYEQYF.

This CDR3 reads CASSLDGQGPQHF. The CDR3 DNA follows: TGCGCCAGCAGTCTCGACGGCCAGGGGCCCCAGCATTTT. This chain connects TRBV5-1 to TRBJ1-5; TRBD1 is a possible D gene (5 bases). Per germline, CDR1 SGHRS and CDR2 YFSETQ. The CDR3 has 13 residues. The V gene lost 5 bases and the J gene lost 9 bases, with 15 bases spanning the gap.

This chain connects TRBV4-1 to TRBJ2-6; maybe TRBD1 (6 bases). CDR1 and CDR2 from the germline V gene are MGHRA and YSYEKL. The CDR3 contains 15 residues. The ends were cut back, 4 bases at V and 8 bases at J, with 15 bases in the middle. The CDR3 spells CASSLVLGATNVLTF. Here the CDR3 DNA reads TGCGCCAGCAGCCTCGTGCTGGGGGCGACCAACGTCCTGACTTTC.

This sequence joins TRBV4-3 and TRBJ2-1, with TRBD2 matching over 9 bases. The CDR3 has 16 residues. Germline lookup yields CDR1 LGHNA and CDR2 YSLEER. V lost 1 base and J lost 5; bases outside the gene matches: 6. Written as DNA, the CDR3 is TGCGCCAGCAGCCAAGTTCCCCCTAGCGGGGACAATGAGCAGTTCTTC. Translating gives CASSQVPPSGDNEQFF.

This chain uses TRBV19 with TRBJ1-1; D possibly corresponds to TRBD1 (5 bases). Germline V lookup: CDR1 LNHDA, CDR2 SQIVND (reference sequence). The V end lost 5 bases, the J end lost 1 base, and 11 bases lay between the germline ends. This CDR3 is built from 14 residues. CDR3 region: CASSSQAGNTEAFF. In DNA, the CDR3 is TGTGCCAGTAGTTCACAGGCAGGGAACACTGAAGCTTTCTTT. The whole variable domain, remainder taken from reference TRBV19 and TRBJ1-1, is DGGITQSPKYLFRKEGQNVTLSCEQNLNHDAMYWYRQDPGQGLRLIYYSQIVNDFQKGDIAEGYSVSREKKESFPLTVTSAQKNPTAFYLCASSSQAGNTEAFFGQGTRLTVV.

The V and J genes are TRBV6-5 and TRBJ1-2; 8 nucleotides agree with TRBD1. The CDR3 spans 15 residues. CDR1 and CDR2 (germline): MNHEY, SVGAGI. V lost 4 bases to trimming and J lost 4 bases; unmatched junction nucleotides: 8. CDR3 DNA sequence: TGTGCCAGCAGTTCTAGGGCAGGGGGCTTCTATGGCTACACCTTC. The encoded protein is CASSSRAGGFYGYTF.

The rearrangement joins TRBV4-2 to TRBJ1-6, with D maybe TRBD1 (6 bases). This CDR3 contains 15 residues. Germline V gene sequence: CDR1 LGHNA, CDR2 YNFKEQ. With 0 bases removed from V and 9 bases from J, the gap between germline ends came to 12 bases. The CDR3 DNA is TGTGCCAGCAGCCAAGACGGGGGGGCAGCTTCACCCCTCCACTTT. As protein: CASSQDGGAASPLHF.

The chain has TRBV5-3 and TRBJ2-5, with no clear D. TRBV5-3 counts as an open reading frame of uncertain function. CDR3 length: 13 amino acids. The V end was cut by 0 bases, the J end by 3 bases, with 6 bases between. The CDR3 nucleotides read TGTGCCAGAAGCTTGGGGCATGAAGAGACCCAGTACTTC. It translates to CARSLGHEETQYF.

V gene TRBV7-2 combines with J gene TRBJ1-1; D is uncertain. Germline V gene data show CDR1 as SGHTA and CDR2 as FQGNSA. The CDR3 has 13 residues. Between the trimmed V and J ends, which lost 5 bases and 1 base, there was a span of 8 bases. CDR3 nucleotides: TGTGCCAGCAGCGCTATACCGAACACTGAAGCTTTCTTT. Translating it yields CASSAIPNTEAFF.

The gene calls are TRBV29-1 and TRBJ1-2; D is perhaps TRBD1 (5 bases). Germline V lookup: CDR1 SQVTM, CDR2 ANQGSEA. This CDR3 comprises 13 residues. Trimming cost V 4 bases and J 3 bases, with 12 bases left between them. CDR3 bases: TGCAGCGTTGGCGGGGGTATTGACTATGGCTACACCTTC. As protein: CSVGGGIDYGYTF.

The J gene is TRBJ2-2, the V gene TRBV9; 12 bases are shared with TRBD2. CDR3 length: 17 residues. Trimming cost V 3 bases and J 7 bases; bases outside gene matches: 10. Germline lookup yields CDR1 SGDLS and CDR2 YYNGEE. This CDR3 reads CASSASGGAAYGGELFF. The CDR3 region has the DNA TGTGCCAGCAGCGCTAGCGGGGGGGCGGCGTACGGCGGGGAGCTGTTTTTT.

V gene TRBV27 combines with J gene TRBJ2-2, with 8 nucleotides matching TRBD1. The junction had 9 bases not matched to a gene; V was cut back by 5 bases and J by 4 bases. The CDR3 loop spans 16 amino acids. The V gene's germline CDR1 is MNHEY and CDR2 SMNVEV (reference sequence). CDR3 protein: CASSGTGQGGTGELFF. Here the CDR3 DNA reads TGTGCCAGCAGTGGGACTGGACAGGGAGGCACCGGGGAGCTGTTTTTT.

The genes are TRBV6-5 and TRBJ2-2; TRBD2 matches at 12 bases. Trimming took 5 bases from V and 7 from J; bases not matched to a gene: 5. The germline CDR1 and CDR2 sequences are MNHEY and SVGAGI. This CDR3 comprises 15 residues. CDR3 DNA: TGTGCCAGCAGTCTAGCGGGGGGGCCCATCGGGGAGCTGTTTTTT. Translated: CASSLAGGPIGELFF.

The J gene is TRBJ2-7, the V gene TRBV12-2; the tabulated D call, TRBD1, remains unverified against the DNA. TRBV12-2 constitutes a pseudogene. This CDR3 spans 15 amino acids. The CDR3 coding sequence is TGTGCAAGTCGCTTCCTTATTGGGACACAGTACGAGCAGTACTTC. Its protein is CASRFLIGTQYEQYF.

The J gene is TRBJ1-3, the V gene TRBV4-3; 8 nucleotides match TRBD1. CDR3 length: 18 amino acids. Germline loops: CDR1 LGHNA, CDR2 YSLEER. Trimming took 1 base from V and 0 from J; bases not matched to a gene: 8. The CDR3 DNA follows: TGCGCCAGCAGCCAAGGTCGCGGGACAGGCCGCTCTGGAAACACCATATATTTT. Its translation: CASSQGRGTGRSGNTIYF.

This chain links TRBV5-6 with TRBJ1-2; 9 bases fit TRBD1. This CDR3 is 14 amino acids long. The junction had 4 bases not matched to a gene; V was cut back by 1 base and J by 6 bases. Germline assignment: CDR1 SGHDT and CDR2 YYEEEE. The CDR3 protein is CASSLRDRADGYTF. CDR3 coding DNA: TGTGCCAGCAGCTTGAGGGACAGGGCGGATGGCTACACCTTC.

The CDR3 region has the DNA TGCGCCAGCAGCTCTAGGTCTACCTACGAGCAGTACTTC. This encodes CASSSRSTYEQYF. J is TRBJ2-7 and V is TRBV5-1, with no clear D. V was clipped by 3 bases and J by 2 bases, with 9 bases between them. CDR3 length: 13 residues. Germline lookup yields CDR1 SGHRS and CDR2 YFSETQ.

The chain carries TRBV29-1 and TRBJ2-1; perhaps TRBD1 as D (5 bases). Germline V CDR1 and CDR2: SQVTM, ANQGSEA. This CDR3 contains 14 residues. The ends were cut back, 4 bases at V and 3 bases at J, with 13 bases in the middle. The CDR3 nucleotides read TGCAGCGTTGGGGTTCCAGGGCTCTACAATGAGCAGTTCTTC. This translates into CSVGVPGLYNEQFF.

CDR3 sequence reads: CASSKNSNEQFF. CDR3 bases: TGTGCCAGCAGTAAGAATAGCAATGAGCAGTTCTTC. The V and J genes are TRBV5-5 and TRBJ2-1, with D unresolved. With 5 bases removed from V and 6 bases from J, the gap between germline ends came to 9 bases. There are 12 residues in the CDR3. Per the germline V gene, CDR1 is SGHKS and CDR2 is YYEKEE (reference sequence).

This chain joins TRBV7-3 and TRBJ1-1, with TRBD1 identical over 7 bases. Germline V lookup: CDR1 SGHTA, CDR2 FQGTGA. The CDR3 has 14 residues. V was pared by 6 bases and J by 4 bases, with 8 bases of the junction left unmatched. The CDR3 sequence: CASRNTRDSTEAFF. The CDR3, as DNA: TGTGCCAGCAGGAATACCCGGGACAGCACTGAAGCTTTCTTT.

The genes are TRBV3-1 (or the pseudogene TRBV3-2) and TRBJ1-2; D remains unclear. The CDR3 covers 14 residues. Germline V lookup: CDR1 LGHDT, CDR2 YNNKEL (reference sequence). Trimming took off 1 base at V and 1 base at J, with 7 bases between the two ends. The CDR3 is CASSQGRVNYGYTF. As DNA, the CDR3 is TGTGCCAGCAGCCAAGGTCGGGTTAACTATGGCTACACCTTC.

The chain employs TRBV30 and TRBJ2-5; D remains ambiguous. The germline V gene encodes CDR1 GTSNPN and CDR2 SVGIG (reference sequence). There are 11 residues in the CDR3. Trimming removed 2 bases at V and 3 bases at J, with 4 bases between. The CDR3 bases are TGTGCCTGGAGTTTCAAAGAGACCCAGTACTTC. Protein product: CAWSFKETQYF.

This clone was observed a handful of times. This same CDR3 is encoded by further DNA sequences in the sample. Written as DNA, the CDR3 is TGTGCCAGCAGTTTAAGCCGTGGCACTGAAGCTTTCTTT. This codes for CASSLSRGTEAFF. J is TRBJ1-1 and V is TRBV28; D ambiguous. This CDR3 is built from 13 residues. CDR1 and CDR2 from the germline V gene are MDHEN and SYDVKM. V was shortened by 2 bases and J by 4 bases, with 8 bases between the two germline ends.

V and J are TRBV19 and TRBJ1-5; D is perhaps TRBD1 (5 bases). V was cut by 6 bases and J by 6 bases, with 18 bases left in between. This CDR3 has 15 amino acids. Germline loops: CDR1 LNHDA, CDR2 SQIVND (reference sequence). The CDR3 loop reads CASSLWSGSGQPQHF. The CDR3 bases are TGTGCCAGTAGCCTGTGGTCAGGGTCCGGTCAGCCCCAGCATTTT.